Listed below are T cell receptor beta chains from one sample, sequenced in a study of memory CD8 T cells in hepatitis C reinfection. Assay used: immunoSEQ multiplex PCR; TCRdb lists only in-frame clones, some missing. Here the sample spans just over 45,000 clones, about 88% being singletons. Sequencing input: naive CD8+ T cells sorted from blood. The receptors derive from a man aged 18 to 29 with hepatitis C virus infection. CDR3s include the opening cysteine and the closing phenylalanine or tryptophan. A D gene is named only where the DNA matches it firmly. Expanded clones are given a class, and other clones once, few, many or no size at all.

CDR3 | DNA | size | D | length | J | V
CALTLGTSPYNEQFF | TGTGCCTTGACCCTTGGGACTAGCCCCTACAATGAGCAGTTCTTC | - | TRBD2 | 15 | TRBJ2-1 | TRBV30
CARSTLAGQETQYF | TGTGCCAGAAGCACCTTAGCGGGGCAAGAGACCCAGTACTTC | - | - | 14 | TRBJ2-5 | TRBV7-5
CASSLRLNQETQYF | TGTGCCAGCAGCTTAAGACTAAACCAAGAGACCCAGTACTTC | - | - | 14 | TRBJ2-5 | TRBV5-6
CASSYTGNQPQHF | TGTGCCAGCAGTTACACAGGCAATCAGCCCCAGCATTTT | few | - | 13 | TRBJ1-5 | TRBV6-5
CATRTSGMWGYEQYF | TGTGCCACCAGGACTAGCGGGATGTGGGGCTACGAGCAGTACTTC | - | TRBD2 | 15 | TRBJ2-7 | TRBV27
CASSTTGSPNYGYTF | TGCGCCAGCAGTACGACAGGGTCCCCCAACTATGGCTACACCTTC | - | TRBD1 | 15 | TRBJ1-2 | TRBV5-1
CASSQTGYNEKLFF | TGTGCCAGTAGCCAGACAGGGTATAATGAAAAACTGTTTTTT | - | TRBD1 | 14 | TRBJ1-4 | TRBV19
CASSEALPGGSYNEQFF | TGTGCCAGCAGTGAAGCGCTTCCAGGGGGAAGCTACAATGAGCAGTTCTTC | - | TRBD1 | 17 | TRBJ2-1 | TRBV6-1
CASSPVGGVFNYGYTF | TGTGCCAGCAGCCCTGTGGGCGGGGTATTTAACTATGGCTACACCTTC | - | - | 16 | TRBJ1-2 | TRBV27
CASSLGGLAGLYEQFF | TGTGCCAGCAGCTTGGGGGGACTAGCGGGGCTCTATGAGCAGTTCTTC | - | TRBD2 | 16 | TRBJ2-1 | TRBV5-6
CASLRSREGTDTQYF | TGTGCCAGCCTTCGGTCCAGGGAGGGGACAGATACGCAGTATTTT | - | TRBD2 | 15 | TRBJ2-3 | TRBV2
CASIRTNQQPQHF | TGTGCCAGCATCCGGACAAACCAACAGCCCCAGCATTTT | once | - | 13 | TRBJ1-5 | TRBV28
CASSGSLGAYEQYF | TGTGCCAGCAGCGGGAGTTTGGGTGCCTACGAGCAGTACTTC | - | - | 14 | TRBJ2-7 | TRBV11-2
CASSFSPAGAGELFF | TGTGCCAGCAGTTTTAGCCCAGCGGGAGCCGGGGAGCTGTTTTTT | - | TRBD2 | 15 | TRBJ2-2 | TRBV28
CASSPAGGVNEKLFF | TGTGCCAGCAGCCCCGCCGGGGGTGTTAATGAAAAACTGTTTTTT | - | - | 15 | TRBJ1-4 | TRBV28
CASSLSSTGRRGAQHF | TGTGCCAGCAGCTTATCTTCGACAGGGCGTCGGGGAGCCCAGCATTTT | - | TRBD1 | 16 | TRBJ1-5 | TRBV7-2
CASSGGSGRLETQYF | TGTGCCAGCAGTGGGGGAAGCGGGAGACTGGAGACCCAGTACTTC | - | TRBD2 | 15 | TRBJ2-5 | TRBV27
CATSVSGEAFF | TGTGCCACCAGCGTATCAGGTGAAGCTTTCTTT | - | - | 11 | TRBJ1-1 | TRBV15
CASSGGTSPTGELFF | TGTGCCAGCAGCGGCGGGACTAGCCCCACCGGGGAGCTGTTTTTT | - | TRBD2 | 15 | TRBJ2-2 | TRBV9
CASSPGQLYGYTF | TGTGCCAGCAGCCCGGGACAGCTCTATGGCTACACCTTC | - | TRBD1 | 13 | TRBJ1-2 | TRBV14
CASSYSGRGGVYGYTF | TGTGCCAGCAGTTACTCAGGCAGAGGGGGAGTCTATGGCTACACCTTC | - | - | 16 | TRBJ1-2 | TRBV6-5
CSVELGQGASTDTQYF | TGCAGCGTTGAATTGGGACAGGGAGCTAGCACAGATACGCAGTATTTT | - | TRBD1 | 16 | TRBJ2-3 | TRBV29-1
CAISESGSGRAYEQYF | TGTGCCATCAGTGAGTCGGGCAGCGGGAGGGCCTACGAGCAGTACTTC | - | TRBD2 | 16 | TRBJ2-7 | TRBV10-3
CASSYIRGNTEAFF | TGTGCCAGCAGTTACATACGGGGGAACACTGAAGCTTTCTTT | - | - | 14 | TRBJ1-1 | TRBV6-5
CASRAWTANNEQFF | TGTGCCAGCCGGGCCTGGACAGCAAACAATGAGCAGTTCTTC | - | - | 14 | TRBJ2-1 | TRBV5-4
CASSYETVNTEAFF | TGTGCCAGCAGTTACGAGACAGTGAACACTGAAGCTTTCTTT | few | - | 14 | TRBJ1-1 | TRBV6-6
CASSYDRGGVGEQFF | TGTGCCAGCAGTTACGACAGGGGAGGCGTCGGTGAGCAGTTCTTC | - | TRBD1 | 15 | TRBJ2-1 | TRBV6-5
CASSLLATDTQYF | TGTGCCAGCAGCTTGTTGGCTACAGATACGCAGTATTTT | - | - | 13 | TRBJ2-3 | TRBV5-6
CASRGLRDRAADTQYF | TGTGCCAGCAGGGGACTTCGGGACAGGGCGGCAGATACGCAGTATTTT | - | TRBD1 | 16 | TRBJ2-3 | TRBV2
CASSSVWGQGNSPLHF | TGTGCCAGCAGTTCAGTATGGGGACAGGGTAATTCACCCCTCCACTTT | - | TRBD1 | 16 | TRBJ1-6 | TRBV27
CASSQGTSDYNEQFF | TGTGCCAGCAGCCAAGGGACTAGCGACTACAATGAGCAGTTCTTC | once | TRBD2 | 15 | TRBJ2-1 | TRBV4-2
CASSSGLVGSSYNEQFF | TGTGCCAGCAGTTCGGGACTAGTCGGTAGCTCCTACAATGAGCAGTTCTTC | - | TRBD2 | 17 | TRBJ2-1 | TRBV28
CASSLRGDSWGNEQFF | TGTGCCAGCAGCCTAAGGGGGGACAGTTGGGGTAATGAGCAGTTCTTC | - | - | 16 | TRBJ2-1 | TRBV7-9
CASSELAGGPDTQYF | TGTGCCAGCAGTGAACTAGCGGGAGGGCCAGATACGCAGTATTTT | - | TRBD2 | 15 | TRBJ2-3 | TRBV6-1
CAISVDTDTQYF | TGTGCCATCAGTGTAGATACAGATACGCAGTATTTT | - | - | 12 | TRBJ2-3 | TRBV10-3
CASSEGDRNTDTQYF | TGTGCCAGCAGCGAAGGGGACAGGAACACAGATACGCAGTATTTT | - | TRBD1 | 15 | TRBJ2-3 | TRBV9
CASTWLATGTSWNEQFF | TGTGCCAGCACCTGGCTGGCAACCGGGACTAGCTGGAATGAGCAGTTCTTC | - | TRBD2 | 17 | TRBJ2-1 | TRBV5-4
CASSLAVAGPYEQYF | TGTGCCAGCAGCTTGGCGGTAGCCGGTCCCTACGAGCAGTACTTC | - | - | 15 | TRBJ2-7 | TRBV5-6
CASSEDDLGYEQYF | TGTGCCAGCAGCGAGGATGATTTAGGCTACGAGCAGTACTTC | - | - | 14 | TRBJ2-7 | TRBV13
CASSRPGPGITEAFF | TGTGCCAGCAGCCGTCCCGGTCCAGGGATCACTGAAGCTTTCTTT | - | - | 15 | TRBJ1-1 | TRBV7-9
CASSFGTAINTGELFF | TGCGCCAGCAGCTTCGGGACAGCGATTAACACCGGGGAGCTGTTTTTT | - | TRBD1 | 16 | TRBJ2-2 | TRBV5-1
CSVEARGETEAFF | TGCAGCGTTGAGGCCAGGGGAGAAACTGAAGCTTTCTTT | - | - | 13 | TRBJ1-1 | TRBV29-1
CATGAGLGTGELFF | TGTGCCACCGGAGCGGGATTGGGCACCGGGGAGCTGTTTTTT | - | TRBD2 | 14 | TRBJ2-2 | TRBV19
CASSLLGSGGPQETQYF | TGTGCCAGCAGTTTATTGGGTAGCGGGGGGCCCCAAGAGACCCAGTACTTC | - | TRBD2 | 17 | TRBJ2-5 | TRBV27
CASKSKGEVTEAFF | TGTGCCAGCAAGTCAAAAGGGGAGGTTACTGAAGCTTTCTTT | - | - | 14 | TRBJ1-1 | TRBV2
CATSRDRGGGDGYTF | TGTGCCACCAGCAGAGATAGAGGGGGCGGTGATGGCTACACCTTC | - | TRBD1 | 15 | TRBJ1-2 | TRBV15
CASSRLAESSYEQYF | TGTGCCAGCAGTAGACTAGCAGAGAGCTCCTACGAGCAGTACTTC | - | TRBD2 | 15 | TRBJ2-7 | TRBV6-5
CASRPNRGEGTEAFF | TGTGCCAGTAGGCCGAACAGGGGAGAAGGGACTGAAGCTTTCTTT | - | TRBD1 | 15 | TRBJ1-1 | TRBV19
CASSLGGGATDTQYF | TGTGCCAGCAGCTTGGGCGGGGGGGCCACAGATACGCAGTATTTT | few | TRBD2 | 15 | TRBJ2-3 | TRBV5-6
CASSWGLAGTDTQYF | TGCGCCAGCAGCTGGGGACTAGCGGGCACAGATACGCAGTATTTT | - | TRBD2 | 15 | TRBJ2-3 | TRBV4-1
CASSSSRDRAPPDTQYF | TGTGCCAGCAGCTCGTCCCGGGACAGGGCCCCCCCAGATACGCAGTATTTT | - | TRBD1 | 17 | TRBJ2-3 | TRBV7-9
CASSMSNTEAFF | TGTGCCAGTAGTATGAGTAACACTGAAGCTTTCTTT | - | - | 12 | TRBJ1-1 | TRBV19
CASSRIGGDYGYTF | TGTGCCAGCAGCCGTATAGGGGGGGACTATGGCTACACCTTC | - | - | 14 | TRBJ1-2 | TRBV5-4
CASSEMGTGEAFF | TGTGCCAGCAGTGAAATGGGGACAGGGGAAGCTTTCTTT | few | TRBD1 | 13 | TRBJ1-1 | TRBV2
CASSFDIQGQGEAQYF | TGTGCCAGCAGTTTCGATATCCAGGGCCAGGGGGAGGCCCAGTACTTC | - | - | 16 | TRBJ2-5 | TRBV28
CASSLGINRLAGGNNEQFF | TGTGCCAGCAGCTTAGGCATCAACCGACTAGCGGGAGGCAACAATGAGCAGTTCTTC | - | TRBD2 | 19 | TRBJ2-1 | TRBV7-6
CASSISPHISNQPQHF | TGTGCCAGTAGTATATCGCCACACATTAGCAATCAGCCCCAGCATTTT | few | - | 16 | TRBJ1-5 | TRBV19
CASGHRVGSPEAFF | TGTGCCAGCGGCCACAGGGTAGGGTCCCCTGAAGCTTTCTTT | once | - | 14 | TRBJ1-1 | TRBV21-1